This is a list of T cell receptor beta chains from one sample in a study of early T cells in non-severe SARS-CoV-2 infection. MiXCR, run by TCRdb on the 5' RACE reads, gives a single entry per CDR3 protein. The sample yields 70,000 or so distinct CDR3 sequences, 12% to 15% seen once. The source material was whole blood. These receptors originate from an adult who was a healthcare worker with PCR-confirmed SARS-CoV-2 infection or an uninfected control (not recorded which). Each CDR3 is given with its conserved first and last residue. The D gene is left open where the match is weak. The listing skips clone size in some rows; elsewhere it reads once, few, many or a size class.

V: TRBV3-1; D: -; size: few; J: TRBJ1-6; CDR3: CASSQIRGSYNSPLHF; DNA: TGTGCCAGCAGCCAAATTCGAGGGTCCTATAATTCACCCCTCCACTTT
V: TRBV9; D: -; size: once; J: TRBJ2-7; CDR3: CASSPSPGNSYEQYF; DNA: TGTGCCAGCAGCCCGTCCCCCGGAAATTCCTACGAGCAGTACTTC
V: TRBV11-2; D: -; size: -; J: TRBJ1-3; CDR3: CASSPRSVSGNTIYF; DNA: TGTGCCAGCAGCCCCAGGTCCGTCTCTGGAAACACCATATATTTT
V: TRBV29-1; D: -; size: many; J: TRBJ1-2; CDR3: CSVDGDGYTF; DNA: TGCAGCGTTGATGGGGATGGCTACACCTTC
V: TRBV7-9; D: -; size: few; J: TRBJ1-2; CDR3: CASSPPGGGAYGYTF; DNA: TGTGCCAGCAGCCCACCCGGCGGGGGCGCGTATGGCTACACCTTC
V: TRBV7-9; D: TRBD2; size: many; J: TRBJ2-1; CDR3: CASSLLSGTHYNEQFF; DNA: TGTGCCAGCAGCTTACTTAGCGGGACCCACTACAATGAGCAGTTCTTC
V: TRBV29-1; D: -; size: -; J: TRBJ2-6; CDR3: CSVEPPGQPGANVLTF; DNA: TGCAGCGTTGAACCCCCCGGGCAGCCTGGGGCCAACGTCCTGACTTTC
V: TRBV2; D: -; size: -; J: TRBJ1-3; CDR3: CASQPWERAGNTIYF; DNA: TGTGCCAGCCAGCCCTGGGAACGGGCTGGAAACACCATATATTTT
V: TRBV7-9; D: -; size: -; J: TRBJ2-3; CDR3: CASSLTGTPGGNTQYF; DNA: TGTGCCAGCAGCTTAACCGGGACACCAGGAGGAAATACGCAGTATTTT
V: TRBV7-9; D: TRBD1; size: few; J: TRBJ2-2; CDR3: CASSAAGTGETGELFF; DNA: TGTGCCAGCAGCGCTGCCGGGACAGGGGAAACCGGGGAGCTGTTTTTT
V: TRBV29-1; D: -; size: -; J: TRBJ2-7; CDR3: CSGRRGLDEQYF; DNA: TGCAGCGGACGTCGGGGGTTGGACGAGCAGTACTTC
V: TRBV28; D: -; size: many; J: TRBJ1-5; CDR3: CASSFVGPAQPQHF; DNA: TGTGCCAGCAGTTTTGTGGGCCCAGCTCAGCCCCAGCATTTT
V: TRBV6-2/TRBV6-3; D: -; size: -; J: TRBJ1-4; CDR3: CASSATTGIGEKLFF; DNA: TGTGCCAGCAGTGCCACTACAGGGATTGGAGAAAAACTGTTTTTT
V: TRBV6-1; D: TRBD2; size: few; J: TRBJ2-1; CDR3: CASSERGSGGFPWFF; DNA: TGTGCCAGCAGTGAAAGGGGTAGCGGGGGATTCCCGTGGTTCTTC
V: TRBV20-1; D: TRBD2; size: many; J: TRBJ2-3; CDR3: CSFPEAGGPRDTQYF; DNA: TGCAGTTTCCCTGAAGCGGGGGGGCCGAGAGATACGCAGTATTTT
V: TRBV18; D: TRBD1; size: few; J: TRBJ2-4; CDR3: CASSPWSGGQAESVQYF; DNA: TGTGCCAGCTCACCGTGGTCAGGAGGACAGGCGGAGAGCGTTCAGTACTTC
V: TRBV7-8; D: -; size: many; J: TRBJ2-3; CDR3: CASSFLRGQGTDTQYF; DNA: TGTGCCAGCAGCTTTCTTCGTGGGCAGGGGACAGATACGCAGTATTTT
V: TRBV19; D: -; size: many; J: TRBJ1-2; CDR3: CASNLGSGYTF; DNA: TGTGCCAGTAATCTGGGGTCTGGCTACACCTTC
V: TRBV9; D: -; size: few; J: TRBJ2-3; CDR3: CASSMGHLLDTQYF; DNA: TGTGCCAGCAGCATGGGACACCTTTTGGATACGCAGTATTTT
V: TRBV10-3; D: -; size: -; J: TRBJ2-7; CDR3: CAISESTQPYEQYF; DNA: TGTGCCATCAGTGAGTCGACTCAGCCCTACGAGCAGTACTTC
V: TRBV7-8; D: TRBD1; size: few; J: TRBJ2-4; CDR3: CASSLGGQEKNIQYF; DNA: TGTGCCAGCAGCTTAGGGGGACAGGAGAAAAACATTCAGTACTTC
V: TRBV20-1; D: TRBD1; size: few; J: TRBJ1-1; CDR3: CSARSTGGETEAFF; DNA: TGCAGTGCTAGATCCACAGGGGGAGAAACTGAAGCTTTCTTT
V: TRBV29-1; D: -; size: -; J: TRBJ1-5; CDR3: CSARGGDRYQPQHF; DNA: TGCAGCGCCCGTGGCGGGGATAGGTATCAGCCCCAGCATTTT
V: TRBV7-9; D: -; size: -; J: TRBJ1-6; CDR3: CASSYPPAGVGSPLHF; DNA: TGTGCCAGCAGCTACCCACCGGCAGGGGTGGGATCACCCCTCCACTTT
V: TRBV12-3/TRBV12-4; D: -; size: few; J: TRBJ1-6; CDR3: CASSPRPGSNSPLHF; DNA: TGTGCCAGCAGTCCCAGACCCGGGTCCAATTCACCCCTCCACTTT